A single sample is the source of the 27 T cell receptor beta chains below, sequenced in a study of T-cell memory formation after mild COVID-19. TCRdb re-called the 5' RACE reads with MiXCR, one entry per CDR3 protein. The table records roughly 510,000 distinct CDR3 sequences, around 15% of them present only once. Sample: PBMCs or a T cell subset sorted from them (not recorded which). The receptors were sampled from an adult woman who had mild COVID-19 (a few samples of this study predate the infection). Cell type and time point are not known.

This clonotype was seen only a few times. V gene TRBV3-1 combines with J gene TRBJ1-2; D gene uncertain. The germline V and J ends were trimmed by 0 bases and 6 bases, with 8 bases remaining between them. The CDR3 spans 13 residues. Germline CDR1 LGHDT, CDR2 YNNKEL (reference sequence). CDR3 region: CASSQEWVHGYTF. The CDR3 DNA reads TGTGCCAGCAGCCAAGAATGGGTCCATGGCTACACCTTC.

A few counts support this clonotype. The chain is built from TRBV5-4 and TRBJ2-2, with D perhaps matching TRBD1 (6 bases). V dropped 4 bases and J dropped 0 bases, with 7 bases sitting between them. The V gene's germline CDR1 is SGHNT and CDR2 YYREEE (reference sequence). This CDR3 is built from 14 residues. In nucleotides, the CDR3 is TGTGCCAGCAGCGGGACACCGAACACCGGGGAGCTGTTTTTT. It translates to CASSGTPNTGELFF.

V is TRBV29-1 and J is TRBJ2-5; possibly TRBD2 for D (5 bases). The CDR3 is 13 amino acids. V was pared by 1 base and J by 4 bases, with 10 bases between. Germline V gene data show CDR1 as SQVTM and CDR2 as ANQGSEA. The CDR3 nucleotides read TGCAGCGTTGAAGGGCGGGTTCGAGAGACCCAGTACTTC. The encoded protein is CSVEGRVRETQYF.

V usage is TRBV10-3 and J usage is TRBJ1-1; TRBD1 might be the D (6 bases). CDR1 and CDR2 (germline): ENHRY, SYGVKD. This CDR3 is 15 amino acids long. With 2 bases removed from V and 1 base from J, the gap between germline ends came to 11 bases. The CDR3 region is CAISERGVGNTEAFF. Written as DNA, the CDR3 is TGTGCCATCAGTGAGAGGGGGGTCGGGAACACTGAAGCTTTCTTT.

This clonotype occurred a few times. The genes are TRBV12-3 or TRBV12-4 and TRBJ2-1; 10 positions agree with TRBD2. The ends lost 1 base at V and 4 bases at J; junction bases unmatched: 1. This CDR3 comprises 15 residues. The CDR3 nucleotides are TGTGCCAGCAGTTTAGGTAGCGGGAGGTACAATGAGCAGTTCTTC. Encoded protein: CASSLGSGRYNEQFF.

The table lists this clonotype with a few counts. The chain joins TRBV2 to TRBJ2-3, with 11 bases aligning to TRBD2. The germline V gene has CDR1 SNHLY and CDR2 FYNNEI. The CDR3 has 19 residues. The ends lost 4 bases at V and 2 bases at J; junction bases unmatched: 14. The CDR3 sequence is CASSGVSSGGNPPTDTQYF. The CDR3 nucleotides are TGTGCCAGCAGTGGGGTGTCTAGCGGGGGGAATCCCCCCACAGATACGCAGTATTTT.

The J gene is TRBJ2-7, the V gene TRBV6-2 or TRBV6-3; no definite D call. CDR1 and CDR2 (germline): MNHEY, SVGEGT. Trimming left V 8 bases short and J 3 bases short, with 17 bases between. There are 14 residues in the CDR3. CDR3 DNA sequence: TGTGCCAGCCTCGTTTGGGGATCAGGCTACGAGCAGTACTTC. Translated, it gives CASLVWGSGYEQYF.

This rearrangement joins TRBV6-1 to TRBJ2-1; 8 positions agree with TRBD1. CDR3 length equals 14 residues. The germline V gene has CDR1 MNHNS and CDR2 SASEGT. V shed 6 bases and J 2 bases; nucleotides not matched to a gene: 3. The CDR3 nucleotides read TGTGCCAGCAGCACAGGGGGTGCCTACAATGAGCAGTTCTTC. Translation gives CASSTGGAYNEQFF.

In regard to this clonotype: A read error may be the cause here, since a much bigger clone is one base away. The genes are TRBV7-2 and TRBJ1-1, with D unclear. Germline V gene sequence: CDR1 SGHTA, CDR2 FQGNSA. V was shortened by 1 base and J by 5 bases, with 5 bases between the two germline ends. The CDR3 covers 12 residues. The CDR3 DNA reads TGTGCCAGCAGCTTAGTGAGAACTGAAGCTTTCTTT. This codes for CASSLVRTEAFF. Full variable domain (rest looked up from reference TRBV7-2 and TRBJ1-1): GAGVSQSPSNKVTEKGKDVELRCDPISGHTALYWYRQSLGQGLEFLIYFQGNSAPDKSGLPSDRFSAERTGGSVSTLTIQRTQQEDSAVYLCASSLVRTEAFFGQGTRLTVV.

A word on this clonotype: A junction boundary mismatches the germline segment, possibly from a read error. The chain recombines TRBV20-1 with TRBJ1-5; TRBD1 matches at 7 bases. The germline V gene has CDR1 DFQATT and CDR2 SNEGSKA (reference sequence). This CDR3 comprises 16 residues. CDR3 sequence: CSAKPIGDRVNRPQHF. The CDR3 nucleotides read TGCAGTGCTAAGCCCATAGGTGACAGGGTCAATCGGCCCCAGCATTTT.

In its sample, this clonotype was seen a few times. The rearrangement joins TRBV7-9 to TRBJ1-2; a weak D match, TRBD1 (5 bases). The germline gives CDR1 SEHNR, CDR2 FQNEAQ (reference sequence). This CDR3 is built from 13 residues. V lost 3 bases, J lost 8 bases, and 13 bases lay in between. CDR3 nucleotide sequence: TGTGCCAGCAGCTTTGGGGACTTTAAGGGCTACACCTTC. Translated, it gives CASSFGDFKGYTF.

This clonotype was observed a few times. The CDR3 is CASSSPPGQDYEQYF. The CDR3 DNA follows: TGTGCCAGCAGCTCCCCTCCAGGGCAGGACTACGAGCAGTACTTC. V is TRBV7-8 and J is TRBJ2-7; tentative D call: TRBD1 (5 bases). Per germline, CDR1 SGHVS and CDR2 FQNEAQ. V was cut by 4 bases and J by 3 bases, with 16 bases left in between. The CDR3 contains 15 residues.

This clonotype was counted a few times. This chain links TRBV12-3 or TRBV12-4 with TRBJ1-1; possibly TRBD1 for D (5 bases). Trimming pared 3 bases from V and 2 bases from J, leaving 13 bases between. The CDR3 consists of 15 residues. CDR3 residues: CASSFIGTLNTEAFF. The CDR3 coding sequence is TGTGCCAGCAGTTTTATCGGGACTTTAAACACTGAAGCTTTCTTT.

In this sample, this clonotype turned up a few times. The chain uses TRBV11-2 and TRBJ1-2, with no clear D. Deletions cut 1 base from V and 7 bases from J, with 19 bases between. Germline CDR1 reads SGHAT; CDR2 reads FQNNGV. The CDR3 extends over 16 amino acids. CDR3 sequence: CASSLGSLSQRGGYTF. The CDR3 DNA sequence: TGTGCCAGCAGCTTAGGGTCCTTGTCGCAAAGAGGTGGCTACACCTTC. The full variable domain, completed using reference TRBV11-2 and TRBJ1-2, is EAGVAQSPRYKIIEKRQSVAFWCNPISGHATLYWYQQILGQGPKLLIQFQNNGVVDDSQLPKDRFSAERLKGVDSTLKIQPAKLEDSAVYLCASSLGSLSQRGGYTFGSGTRLTVV.

A few counts support this clonotype. Here the CDR3 DNA reads TGTGCCACTACCACCCCATCGGCTAGCGGGAGGACCGTCGACTCAGATACGCAGTATTTT. This encodes CATTTPSASGRTVDSDTQYF. The chain links TRBV25-1 to TRBJ2-3; 11 bases line up with TRBD2. The V and J ends lost 10 bases and 4 bases, in that order; junction bases with no gene match: 25. Germline-derived CDR1 and CDR2 are MGHDK and SYGVNS. The CDR3 is 20 residues long.

The chain carries TRBV23-1 and TRBJ2-1; 7 bases are shared with TRBD2. TRBV23-1 is an ORF, and what it does is uncertain. The CDR3 consists of 16 residues. The V segment lost 5 bases and the J segment 2 bases; nucleotides outside the gene matches: 9. CDR3 nucleotides: TGCGCCAGCAGTACAACTAGCGTGGAGCCCTACAATGAGCAGTTCTTC. Amino acid sequence: CASSTTSVEPYNEQFF.

The rearrangement joins TRBV2 to TRBJ1-6; unclear D gene. The V end lost 3 bases, the J end lost 0 bases, and 6 bases lay between the germline ends. The CDR3 contains 15 residues. The germline CDR1 and CDR2 sequences are SNHLY and FYNNEI. In DNA, the CDR3 is TGTGCCAGCAGTGACCCAAGCTCCTATAATTCACCCCTCCACTTT. This translates into CASSDPSSYNSPLHF.

The J gene is TRBJ1-5, the V gene TRBV24-1, with D possibly TRBD1 on 5 matching bases. V dropped 9 bases and J dropped 2 bases, with 13 bases sitting between them. The CDR3 sequence is 14 residues long. Germline V gives CDR1 KGHDR, CDR2 SFDVKD. The CDR3 is CATFWGNGNQPQHF. The DNA for the CDR3 is TGTGCCACCTTCTGGGGGAATGGCAATCAGCCCCAGCATTTT.

This chain uses TRBV24-1 with TRBJ2-2, with D possibly being TRBD2 (6 bases). The CDR3 consists of 12 residues. CDR1 and CDR2 from the germline V gene are KGHDR and SFDVKD. V lost 7 bases and J 9 bases, leaving 11 bases between the germline ends. CDR3 in DNA: TGTGCCACCAGAGGCGGCGGGAGGGAGCTGTTTTTT. As protein: CATRGGGRELFF.

In this sample, this clonotype turned up a few times. The chain combines TRBV6-5 with TRBJ2-3; D remains unclear. Between the trimmed V and J ends, which lost 6 bases and 2 bases, there was a span of 12 bases. The CDR3 has 14 residues. CDR1 and CDR2 from the germline V gene are MNHEY and SVGAGI. The CDR3 nucleotides are TGTGCCAGCAGGGACCTTGGGTCCACAGATACGCAGTATTTT. Residues: CASRDLGSTDTQYF.

The chain uses TRBV12-3 or TRBV12-4 and TRBJ2-1, with TRBD2 as a possible D gene (5 bases). V lost 3 bases and J lost 5, with 8 bases in between. The CDR3 length is 13 residues. Here the CDR3 reads CASSFSAHNEQFF. The CDR3 DNA sequence: TGTGCCAGCAGTTTTAGCGCCCACAATGAGCAGTTCTTC.

This sequence joins TRBV6-5 and TRBJ2-1, with 9 bases that match TRBD2. With 6 bases clipped from V and 3 bases from J, the junction kept 6 bases outside the gene matches. This CDR3 has 15 amino acids. Germline CDR1 reads MNHEY; CDR2 reads SVGAGI. CDR3: CASSNSGRSYNEQFF. Written as DNA, the CDR3 is TGTGCCAGCAGCAATAGCGGGAGAAGCTACAATGAGCAGTTCTTC.

The table lists this clonotype with a few counts. CDR3 sequence reads: CASRTEAYGYTF. The CDR3 DNA reads TGTGCCAGCAGGACAGAGGCCTATGGCTACACCTTC. The rearrangement joins TRBV5-6 to TRBJ1-2; D is perhaps TRBD1 (5 bases). The CDR3 runs to 12 residues. Germline lookup yields CDR1 SGHDT and CDR2 YYEEEE. V lost 5 bases to trimming and J lost 4 bases, with 9 bases between them.

This clonotype has a handful of counts. The chain combines TRBV12-3 or TRBV12-4 with TRBJ2-2; 11 bases match TRBD2. The CDR3 runs to 16 residues. The trim removed 5 bases at V and 6 bases at J, leaving 8 bases unmatched. The CDR3, as DNA: TGTGCCAGCAGTCCTTTAGCGGGGGGGCCGGCCGGGGAGCTGTTTTTT. Encoded protein: CASSPLAGGPAGELFF.

V and J are TRBV20-1 and TRBJ1-2; D is possibly TRBD1 (5 bases). CDR1 is DFQATT, CDR2 SNEGSKA, per germline (reference sequence). V lost 0 bases and J lost 4, with 18 bases in between. This CDR3 is 16 amino acids long. The CDR3 loop reads CSARDFNGTSIYGYTF. The CDR3 DNA sequence: TGCAGTGCTAGAGACTTCAACGGGACCTCGATCTATGGCTACACCTTC.

The chain uses TRBV20-1 and TRBJ2-5; 13 bases fit TRBD2. This CDR3 is built from 19 residues. V gave up 5 bases and J gave up 4 bases; unmatched junction bases: 19. Germline CDR1 and CDR2: DFQATT and SNEGSKA (reference sequence). The CDR3 spells CSAWSGQGLAGSAGETQYF. DNA for the CDR3: TGCAGTGCTTGGAGTGGGCAGGGACTAGCGGGGTCGGCGGGAGAGACCCAGTACTTC.

This clonotype was seen a handful of times. The chain is built from TRBV15 and TRBJ2-7; D ambiguous. V lost 0 bases and J 6 bases, leaving 6 bases between the germline ends. Germline V gene sequence: CDR1 LNHNV, CDR2 YYDKDF (reference sequence). CDR3 length equals 12 residues. The chain's CDR3 is CATSRDGFEQYF. CDR3 DNA: TGTGCCACCAGCAGAGACGGTTTCGAGCAGTACTTC.